Included here is one T cell receptor (beta chain) sequence, with context. CDR3 length: 15 amino acids. V lost 11 bases and J 1 base, leaving 20 bases between the germline ends. From germline, CDR1 is MNHNY and CDR2 SVGAGI (reference sequence). This sample is part of a study of blood T cell repertoires in COVID-19. Study summary: Sites in the United States, Italy and Spain provided acute and convalescent COVID-19 samples.

As processed by the authors: Scientists estimated how many nucleated cells there were by amplifying reference gene primers. Libraries were prepared by immunoSEQ multiplex PCR; TCRdb keeps only in-frame clonotypes and omits some of them. V and J calls plus clone size are reproduced from that table; the DNA served to infer D and trimming. The table shows about 160,000 clones, with approximately 90% occurring only once. The material sequenced was peripheral blood. The TCR sequence derives from a man aged 18 to 30 with acute or convalescent COVID-19. The chain is built from TRBV6-6 and TRBJ1-2, with D possibly TRBD1 on 5 matching bases. CDR3 amino acids: CACSRDLAFNYGYTF. The CDR3 DNA is TGTGCCTGTTCAAGGGACTTAGCCTTTAACTATGGCTACACCTTC.